These T cell receptor beta chains were read from a single sample in a study of OX40 agonist ivuxolimab in advanced cancers. TCRdb's copy holds only in-frame clones and misses some; the assay was immunoSEQ multiplex PCR. The sample has about 80,000 clones; about 88% are singletons. Sequences were derived from CD4+ or CD8+ T cells sorted from blood, sampled in a trial of the OX40 agonist ivuxolimab. The receptor set was obtained from an adult with an advanced solid tumor such as melanoma, head and neck, liver or kidney cancer. Both conserved end residues are part of each CDR3. The D gene is left open where the match is weak. Some rows mark clone size as missing; the rest say once, few, many or name a class of expanded clone.

abundance: few
d_gene: NA
j_gene: TRBJ2-7
v_gene: TRBV18
CDR3aa: CASSLARQTYEQYF
CDR3nt: TGTGCCAGCTCACTTGCTAGGCAAACCTACGAGCAGTACTTC

abundance: NA
d_gene: NA
j_gene: TRBJ1-6
v_gene: TRBV28
CDR3aa: CASRVQGGSPLHF
CDR3nt: TGTGCCAGCAGGGTACAGGGAGGGTCACCCCTCCACTTT

abundance: NA
d_gene: NA
j_gene: TRBJ2-7
v_gene: TRBV27
CDR3aa: CASSFRGPISYEQYF
CDR3nt: TGTGCCAGCAGTTTCCGAGGTCCCATCTCCTACGAGCAGTACTTC

abundance: NA
d_gene: NA
j_gene: TRBJ2-1
v_gene: TRBV9
CDR3aa: CASSALQSYNEQFF
CDR3nt: TGTGCCAGCAGCGCACTCCAGAGCTACAATGAGCAGTTCTTC

abundance: NA
d_gene: NA
j_gene: TRBJ2-7
v_gene: TRBV7-6
CDR3aa: CASSFRPAGGSLARTYEQYF
CDR3nt: TGTGCCAGCAGCTTCCGCCCGGCCGGTGGGTCGCTAGCGAGAACCTACGAGCAGTACTTC

abundance: NA
d_gene: TRBD1
j_gene: TRBJ1-1
v_gene: TRBV19
CDR3aa: CASRPHLQGRNTEAFF
CDR3nt: TGTGCCAGTAGACCCCATCTACAGGGGAGGAACACTGAAGCTTTCTTT

abundance: NA
d_gene: TRBD2
j_gene: TRBJ2-7
v_gene: TRBV30
CDR3aa: CAWSTGGGTEQYF
CDR3nt: TGTGCCTGGAGTACTGGGGGAGGGACCGAGCAGTACTTC

abundance: NA
d_gene: NA
j_gene: TRBJ2-7
v_gene: TRBV28
CDR3aa: CASSFVGTYEQYF
CDR3nt: TGTGCCAGCAGTTTCGTGGGGACGTACGAGCAGTACTTC

abundance: NA
d_gene: TRBD2
j_gene: TRBJ2-1
v_gene: TRBV28
CDR3aa: CASSWAGDSDEQFF
CDR3nt: TGTGCCAGCAGTTGGGCGGGAGACAGCGATGAGCAGTTCTTC

abundance: NA
d_gene: TRBD2
j_gene: TRBJ2-1
v_gene: TRBV5-1
CDR3aa: CASRLTMASGGGSSYNEQFF
CDR3nt: TGCGCCAGCAGACTCACTATGGCGTCGGGAGGCGGGAGCTCCTACAATGAGCAGTTCTTC

abundance: NA
d_gene: NA
j_gene: TRBJ2-7
v_gene: TRBV21-1
CDR3aa: CASSKKEDGLAASYEQYF
CDR3nt: TGTGCCAGCAGCAAAAAGGAAGACGGACTAGCGGCCTCCTACGAGCAGTACTTC

abundance: NA
d_gene: TRBD1
j_gene: TRBJ1-6
v_gene: TRBV28
CDR3aa: CASSTPGQGDNSPLHF
CDR3nt: TGTGCCAGCAGCACACCTGGACAGGGGGATAATTCACCCCTCCACTTT

abundance: NA
d_gene: TRBD2
j_gene: TRBJ2-3
v_gene: TRBV11-2
CDR3aa: CASSLDAGGSDTQYF
CDR3nt: TGTGCCAGCAGCTTAGATGCGGGAGGGAGTGATACGCAGTATTTT

abundance: NA
d_gene: NA
j_gene: TRBJ1-1
v_gene: TRBV7-2
CDR3aa: CASSLPINTEAFF
CDR3nt: TGTGCCAGCAGCTTACCGATAAACACTGAAGCTTTCTTT

abundance: NA
d_gene: NA
j_gene: TRBJ2-7
v_gene: TRBV5-4
CDR3aa: CASSLGTAFYEQYF
CDR3nt: TGTGCCAGCAGCTTGGGGACGGCTTTCTACGAGCAGTACTTC

abundance: NA
d_gene: NA
j_gene: TRBJ2-1
v_gene: TRBV4-1
CDR3aa: CASSPLRDSYNEQFF
CDR3nt: TGCGCCAGCAGCCCCCTCCGGGATTCCTACAATGAGCAGTTCTTC

abundance: NA
d_gene: TRBD2
j_gene: TRBJ2-7
v_gene: TRBV4-1
CDR3aa: CASSQTSGRESYEQYF
CDR3nt: TGCGCCAGCAGCCAAACTAGCGGGAGAGAGTCCTACGAGCAGTACTTC

abundance: few
d_gene: NA
j_gene: TRBJ2-5
v_gene: TRBV10-3
CDR3aa: CAISDRGRETQYF
CDR3nt: TGTGCCATCAGTGATCGAGGGAGAGAGACCCAGTACTTC

abundance: NA
d_gene: TRBD2
j_gene: TRBJ2-1
v_gene: TRBV11-2
CDR3aa: CASSLETGLAYNEQFF
CDR3nt: TGTGCCAGCAGCTTAGAAACGGGACTAGCATACAATGAGCAGTTCTTC

abundance: NA
d_gene: NA
j_gene: TRBJ2-7
v_gene: TRBV4-1
CDR3aa: CASSQSRGPYEQYF
CDR3nt: TGCGCCAGCAGCCAATCTCGGGGTCCCTACGAGCAGTACTTC

abundance: NA
d_gene: NA
j_gene: TRBJ2-5
v_gene: TRBV19
CDR3aa: CASSIGPGGDPYQETQYF
CDR3nt: TGTGCCAGTAGTATAGGCCCGGGGGGCGACCCGTACCAAGAGACCCAGTACTTC

abundance: NA
d_gene: TRBD1
j_gene: TRBJ1-4
v_gene: TRBV18
CDR3aa: CASSPSGQGNEKLFF
CDR3nt: TGTGCCAGCTCACCATCGGGACAGGGGAATGAAAAACTGTTTTTT

abundance: once
d_gene: NA
j_gene: TRBJ2-7
v_gene: TRBV4-1
CDR3aa: CASSRHRDNPYEQYF
CDR3nt: TGCGCCAGCAGCCGACACCGGGACAACCCCTACGAGCAGTACTTC

abundance: NA
d_gene: NA
j_gene: TRBJ2-7
v_gene: TRBV7-6
CDR3aa: CASSLGPGGEQYF
CDR3nt: TGTGCCAGCAGCTTAGGACCGGGCGGGGAGCAGTACTTC

abundance: once
d_gene: TRBD2
j_gene: TRBJ2-3
v_gene: TRBV7-9
CDR3aa: CASSFGLAGFVDTQYF
CDR3nt: TGTGCCAGCAGTTTTGGACTAGCGGGATTTGTAGATACGCAGTATTTT

abundance: NA
d_gene: TRBD2
j_gene: TRBJ2-1
v_gene: TRBV6-4
CDR3aa: CASSDSSGSYNEQFF
CDR3nt: TGTGCCAGCAGTGACTCTAGCGGGAGTTACAATGAGCAGTTCTTC

abundance: once
d_gene: NA
j_gene: TRBJ2-5
v_gene: TRBV6-5
CDR3aa: CASSARLGRQETQYF
CDR3nt: TGTGCCAGCAGTGCCCGCCTGGGACGGCAAGAGACCCAGTACTTC

abundance: NA
d_gene: TRBD1
j_gene: TRBJ2-7
v_gene: TRBV30
CDR3aa: CAWSEGTGSYEQYF
CDR3nt: TGTGCCTGGAGTGAAGGGACAGGGAGCTACGAGCAGTACTTC

abundance: NA
d_gene: NA
j_gene: TRBJ2-7
v_gene: TRBV5-1
CDR3aa: CASSLDGSYEQYF
CDR3nt: TGCGCCAGCAGCTTGGACGGCAGCTACGAGCAGTACTTC

abundance: once
d_gene: NA
j_gene: TRBJ1-1
v_gene: TRBV9
CDR3aa: CASSGLSGHPQGTEAFF
CDR3nt: TGTGCCAGCAGCGGGCTCTCGGGACACCCCCAAGGCACTGAAGCTTTCTTT

abundance: NA
d_gene: NA
j_gene: TRBJ1-5
v_gene: TRBV19
CDR3aa: CASSIDRDGNQPQHF
CDR3nt: TGTGCCAGTAGTATTGATAGGGATGGCAATCAGCCCCAGCATTTT

abundance: NA
d_gene: NA
j_gene: TRBJ2-7
v_gene: TRBV2
CDR3aa: CASSRDISYEQYF
CDR3nt: TGTGCCAGCAGCCGGGACATTAGCTACGAGCAGTACTTC

abundance: NA
d_gene: TRBD2
j_gene: TRBJ2-4
v_gene: TRBV4-1
CDR3aa: CASSQDRGLAGSFQYF
CDR3nt: TGCGCCAGCAGCCAGGACCGAGGACTAGCGGGATCGTTTCAGTACTTC

abundance: NA
d_gene: NA
j_gene: TRBJ1-2
v_gene: TRBV28
CDR3aa: CASSRIRDIGSYTF
CDR3nt: TGTGCCAGCAGTAGAATCCGGGACATTGGTAGCTACACCTTC